Following are 3 T cell receptor beta chains from one sample sequenced in a study of CD8 T cells in ankylosing spondylitis (dated by TCRdb to about 2017). Here is what the overall study found, with its caveats: Blood from ankylosing spondylitis patients appeared to be characterized by a TCR beta motif composed of under 10 highly homologous amino acid variants.

Their specific antigens are unknown. Library generation was performed with 5' RACE. The instrument given in TCRdb is Illumina HiSeq 2500. TCRdb reprocessing: public reads trimmed at Q25 with fastp, clones called with MiXCR, in-frame beta chains kept. Each CDR3 protein gets just one entry, which takes the most common genes and DNA from the rows behind it. The sample table contains around 770,000 distinct CDR3 sequences; only one count was recorded for over 9.5% of them. Of the sample, 0.51% falls within the top ten clones. Input material: blood, either unsorted or a sorted T cell fraction (not recorded which). The receptors were sampled from a male donor with ankylosing spondylitis.

Ten or more counts support this clonotype. V gene TRBV5-1 combines with J gene TRBJ1-2; 7 bases map to TRBD1. The CDR3 spans 12 residues. CDR1 SGHRS and CDR2 YFSETQ come from the germline V gene. V trimming: 5 bases; J trimming: 2 bases; junction bases outside the gene matches: 0. CDR3 nucleotide sequence: TGCGCCAGCAGGACAGGGAACTATGGCTACACCTTC. Its translation: CASRTGNYGYTF.

The V call is TRBV11-3, the J call TRBJ2-3, with 13 bases aligning to TRBD2. Germline loops: CDR1 SGHNT, CDR2 YENEEA. V trimming: 5 bases; J trimming: 2 bases; junction bases outside the gene matches: 13. The CDR3 runs 19 residues. CDR3 coding DNA: TGTGCCAGCAGCCTAAGGGGACTAGCGGGAAGCGGTTACACAGATACGCAGTATTTT. This gives the protein CASSLRGLAGSGYTDTQYF.

The chain carries TRBV7-9 and TRBJ1-2, with 7 nucleotides matching TRBD1. CDR1 SEHNR and CDR2 FQNEAQ come from the germline V gene (reference sequence). After removal of 5 bases from V and 8 bases from J, the junction contained 17 bases not matched to a gene. This CDR3 is built from 16 residues. Written as DNA, the CDR3 is TGTGCCAGCAGCCCAGGGGGGACGGGTTACCCCCGGGGCTACACCTTC. Translating it yields CASSPGGTGYPRGYTF.